The rows below give T cell receptor beta chains drawn from one sample of a study of T cell responses to AZD1222 COVID-19 vaccine. Measured with immunoSEQ multiplex PCR; TCRdb has only the in-frame clones, and not every one. Found here are tens of thousands of clones, 70% to 80% of them singletons; the top ten hold roughly 5.1%. Sample: peripheral blood, taken 28 days after the second AZD1222 dose. The receptors originated from an adult who received the AZD1222 COVID-19 vaccine. CDR3s include the opening cysteine and the closing phenylalanine or tryptophan.

v_gene,j_gene,CDR3aa
TRBV2,TRBJ2-3,CASSENGLPSDTQYF
TRBV11-2,TRBJ1-3,CASSYPIQGARGNTIYF
TRBV25-1,TRBJ1-2,CASSEGQSYGYTF
TRBV4-2,TRBJ2-5,CASSQDINRPETQYF
TRBV27,TRBJ1-2,CASSLLGQATPYGYTF
TRBV5-4,TRBJ2-1,CASSVTSGGAAFF
TRBV6-5,TRBJ1-1,CASRPGQMNTEAFF
TRBV19,TRBJ2-2,CASSIGLAGGRRTGELFF
TRBV6-5,TRBJ2-1,CASSPLAGGMNEQFF
TRBV5-6,TRBJ1-6,CASNSGGAGTSPLHF
TRBV5-1,TRBJ1-2,CASSPEPGGRTYGYTF
TRBV28,TRBJ1-2,CASSLFRGGYTF
TRBV15,TRBJ1-1,CATSPAGELAWTEAFF
TRBV11-3,TRBJ2-1,CASSLDIVNEQFF
TRBV14,TRBJ1-6,CASSQVHSYNSPLHF
TRBV2,TRBJ2-7,CASSTPSSSYEQYF
TRBV7-7,TRBJ2-1,CASSLGNGGTAEQFF
TRBV5-1,TRBJ2-1,CASSLRTSVSYNEQFF
TRBV20-1,TRBJ2-1,CSASRGGDNEQFF
TRBV7-2,TRBJ1-1,CASRYNRGGTEAFF
TRBV28,TRBJ2-7,CASSLSTEQYF
TRBV11-2,TRBJ2-1,CASSFDPWVAQFF
TRBV3-1/TRBV3-2,TRBJ2-3,CASSQVSGADTQYF
TRBV28,TRBJ1-2,CATSDRDREDYGYTF
TRBV10-3,TRBJ1-1,CAISTQGIIRTEAFF
TRBV5-1,TRBJ2-3,CASSTVTGGDHTQYF
TRBV28,TRBJ1-5,CASSSRANQPQHF
TRBV5-1,TRBJ2-2,CASSLQGANTGELFF